The clone carrying this T cell receptor (beta chain) was counted a few times. This CDR3 is 14 amino acids long. Germline CDR1 and CDR2: SEHNR and FQNEAQ (reference sequence). With V trimmed by 4 bases and J by 4 bases, 3 bases remained unmatched. Original processing methods: Reference gene primer amplification gave nucleated cell count estimates. Clones were sequenced by immunoSEQ multiplex PCR, and TCRdb holds only the in-frame ones, with some missing. The V and J calls and the clone size are those of that table, but D and trimming were determined from the DNA. This sample has under 250,000 clones, with about 80% found just once. This sample stems from a study of blood T cell repertoires in COVID-19. Enrollees, about 18 to 95 years old, lived in approximately 25 US areas. Clinical history reported by participants formed the basis on which cohorts were assigned.

This TCR was recovered from a woman aged 45-59 years who had been exposed to COVID-19. Sequenced material: PBMCs or T cells enriched from blood (not recorded which). The V gene is TRBV7-9, the J gene TRBJ1-5; 8 nucleotides agree with TRBD1. The CDR3: CASSSTGVNQPQHF. CDR3 nucleotides: TGTGCCAGCAGCTCGACAGGGGTTAATCAGCCCCAGCATTTT.